This TCR beta chain stems from a study of T cell responses to AZD1222 COVID-19 vaccine. Study-wide background: It was second doses at about 4 or about 12 weeks that were pooled.

A note on this clone: Antigen specificity is unknown.

Sequencing was performed with immunoSEQ multiplex PCR; in TCRdb, only in-frame clones are kept and a portion is missing. The sample lists 200,000 to 300,000 clones, about 92% occurring once. Study-wide points: Clonal diversity was possibly underestimated, and the donors were mostly white British, with more females. Repertoire sampling was restricted to post-peak T cell response timepoints. Vaccine-related CD4 TCRs covered spike, predominating at 160-218 and 743-854.

This CDR3 spans 14 amino acids. Per germline, CDR1 LGHDT and CDR2 YNNKEL (reference sequence). Trimming took off 4 bases at V and 7 bases at J, with 14 bases between the two ends. Sample: peripheral blood, taken on day 0 of AZD1222 vaccination. The chain uses TRBV3-1 (or the pseudogene TRBV3-2) and TRBJ1-5; D unclear. The sequence derives from an adult in good health. CDR3 sequence (DNA): TGTGCCAGCAGCCTCGGACGGCGAGGACAGCCCCAGCATTTT. Translated, it gives CASSLGRRGQPQHF.